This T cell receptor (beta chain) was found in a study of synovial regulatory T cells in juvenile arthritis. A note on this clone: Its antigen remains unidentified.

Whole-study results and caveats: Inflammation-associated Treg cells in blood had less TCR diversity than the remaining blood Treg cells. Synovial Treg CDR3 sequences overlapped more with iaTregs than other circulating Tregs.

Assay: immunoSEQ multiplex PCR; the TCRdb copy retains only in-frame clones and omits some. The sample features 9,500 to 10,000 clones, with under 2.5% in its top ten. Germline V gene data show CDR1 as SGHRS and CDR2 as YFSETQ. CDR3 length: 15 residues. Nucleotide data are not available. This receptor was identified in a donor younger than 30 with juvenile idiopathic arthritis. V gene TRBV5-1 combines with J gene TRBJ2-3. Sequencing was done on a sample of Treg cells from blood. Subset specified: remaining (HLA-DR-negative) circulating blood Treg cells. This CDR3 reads CASSLDTRSTDTQYF.